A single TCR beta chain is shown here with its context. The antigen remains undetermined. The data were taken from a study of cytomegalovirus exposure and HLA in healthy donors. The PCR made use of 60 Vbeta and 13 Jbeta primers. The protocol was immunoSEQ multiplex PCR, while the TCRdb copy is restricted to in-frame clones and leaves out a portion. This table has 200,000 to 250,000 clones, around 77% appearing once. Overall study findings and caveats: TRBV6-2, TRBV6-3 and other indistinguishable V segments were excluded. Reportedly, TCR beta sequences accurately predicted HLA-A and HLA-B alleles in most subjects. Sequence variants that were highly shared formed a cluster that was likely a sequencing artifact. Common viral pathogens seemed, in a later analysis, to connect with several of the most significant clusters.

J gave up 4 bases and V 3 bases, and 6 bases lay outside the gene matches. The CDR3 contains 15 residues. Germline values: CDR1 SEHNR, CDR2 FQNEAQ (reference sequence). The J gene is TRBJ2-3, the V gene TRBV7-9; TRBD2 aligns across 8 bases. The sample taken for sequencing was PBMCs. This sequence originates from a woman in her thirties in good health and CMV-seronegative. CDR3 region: CASSFASGFPDTQYF. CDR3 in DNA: TGTGCCAGCAGCTTCGCTAGCGGGTTTCCAGATACGCAGTATTTT.